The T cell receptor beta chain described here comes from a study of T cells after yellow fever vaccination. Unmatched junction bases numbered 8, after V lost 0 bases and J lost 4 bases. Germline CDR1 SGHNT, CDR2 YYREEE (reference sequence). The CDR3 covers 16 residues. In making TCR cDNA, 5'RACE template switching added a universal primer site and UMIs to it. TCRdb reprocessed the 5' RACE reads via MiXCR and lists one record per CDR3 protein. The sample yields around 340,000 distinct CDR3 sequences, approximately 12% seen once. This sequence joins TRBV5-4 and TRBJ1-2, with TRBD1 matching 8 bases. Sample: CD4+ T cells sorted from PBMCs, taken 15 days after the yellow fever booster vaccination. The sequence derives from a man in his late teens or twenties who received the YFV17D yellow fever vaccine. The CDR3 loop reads CASSLAGGQEGYGYTF. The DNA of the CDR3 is TGTGCCAGCAGCTTGGCCGGGGGACAGGAGGGCTATGGCTACACCTTC.